The present T cell receptor (beta chain) was sequenced within a study of vaccination and CD4 T cells after COVID-19. A note on this clonotype: Its antigen remains unidentified.

With the Oncomine TCR Beta short-read assay, DNA from cultured CD4+ T cells was sequenced. A single record per CDR3 protein comes from TCRdb applying MiXCR to the PCR reads. The sample has some 16,000 distinct CDR3 sequences, around 59% seen once. Treatment given: approximately 9-day PBMC culture with coronavirus spike peptide pools or control peptides (ViraFEST assay). Source material: CD4+ T cells from blood, cultured in vitro. This TCR came from a human donor who had recovered from COVID-19.

DNA for the CDR3: TGCAGTGCTATTGCCTTTCCCTACAATGAGCAGTTCTTC. Its translation is CSAIAFPYNEQFF. The V and J genes are TRBV20-1 and TRBJ2-1, with no clear D. The V gene's germline CDR1 is DFQATT and CDR2 SNEGSKA (reference sequence). The CDR3 spans 13 residues. Trimming took off 4 bases at V and 2 bases at J, with 9 bases between the two ends.